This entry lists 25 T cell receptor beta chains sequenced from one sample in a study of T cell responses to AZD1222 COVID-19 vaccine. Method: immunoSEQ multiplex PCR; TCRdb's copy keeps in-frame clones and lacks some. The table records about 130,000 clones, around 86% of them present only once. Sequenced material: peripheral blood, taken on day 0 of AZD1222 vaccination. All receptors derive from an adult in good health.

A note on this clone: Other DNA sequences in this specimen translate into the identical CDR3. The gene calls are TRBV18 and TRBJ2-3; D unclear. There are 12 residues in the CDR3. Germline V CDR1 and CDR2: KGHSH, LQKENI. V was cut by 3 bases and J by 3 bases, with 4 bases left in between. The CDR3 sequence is CASSPKTDTQYF. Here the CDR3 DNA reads TGTGCCAGCTCACCGAAAACAGATACGCAGTATTTT.

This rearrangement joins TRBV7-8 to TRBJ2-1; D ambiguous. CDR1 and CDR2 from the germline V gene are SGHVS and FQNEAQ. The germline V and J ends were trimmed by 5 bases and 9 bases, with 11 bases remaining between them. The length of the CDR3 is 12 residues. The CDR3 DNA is TGTGCCAGCAGCAACACTATGGGTGAGCAGTTCTTC. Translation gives CASSNTMGEQFF.

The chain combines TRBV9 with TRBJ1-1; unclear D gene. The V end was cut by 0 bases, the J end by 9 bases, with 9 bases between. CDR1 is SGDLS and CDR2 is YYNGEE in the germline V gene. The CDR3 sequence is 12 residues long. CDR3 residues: CASSVATTQAFF. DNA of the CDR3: TGTGCCAGCAGCGTAGCTACTACTCAAGCTTTCTTT.

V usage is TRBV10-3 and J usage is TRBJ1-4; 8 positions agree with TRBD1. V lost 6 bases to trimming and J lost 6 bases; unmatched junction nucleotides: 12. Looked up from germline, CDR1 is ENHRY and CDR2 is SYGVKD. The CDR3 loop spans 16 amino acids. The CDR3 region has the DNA TGTGCCATCAGCGCTGACAGGGGAACCGGGGATGAAAAACTGTTTTTT. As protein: CAISADRGTGDEKLFF.

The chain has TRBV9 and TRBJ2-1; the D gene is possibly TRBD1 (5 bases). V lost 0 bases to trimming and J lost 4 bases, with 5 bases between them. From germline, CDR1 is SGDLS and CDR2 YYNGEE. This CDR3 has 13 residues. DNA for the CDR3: TGTGCCAGCAGCGTAGAGGGGTACAATGAGCAGTTCTTC. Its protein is CASSVEGYNEQFF.

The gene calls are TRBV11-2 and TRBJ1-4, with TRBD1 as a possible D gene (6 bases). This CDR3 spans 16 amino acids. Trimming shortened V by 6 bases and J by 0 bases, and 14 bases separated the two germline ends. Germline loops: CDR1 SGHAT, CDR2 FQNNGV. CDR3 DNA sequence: TGTGCCAGCAGTCCGGGACAAGCTGCAACTAATGAAAAACTGTTTTTT. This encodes CASSPGQAATNEKLFF.

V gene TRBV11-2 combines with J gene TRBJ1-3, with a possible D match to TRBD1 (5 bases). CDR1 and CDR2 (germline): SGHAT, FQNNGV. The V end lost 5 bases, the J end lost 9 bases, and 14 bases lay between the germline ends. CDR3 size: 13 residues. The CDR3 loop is CASSPEEGLTIYF. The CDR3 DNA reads TGTGCCAGCAGCCCCGAGGAGGGGCTCACCATATATTTT.

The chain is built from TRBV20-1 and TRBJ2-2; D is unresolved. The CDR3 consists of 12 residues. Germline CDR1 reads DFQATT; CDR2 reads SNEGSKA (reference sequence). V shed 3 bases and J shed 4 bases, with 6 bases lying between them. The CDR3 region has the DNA TGCAGTGCTAGTCGGTTCACCGGGGAGCTGTTTTTT. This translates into CSASRFTGELFF.

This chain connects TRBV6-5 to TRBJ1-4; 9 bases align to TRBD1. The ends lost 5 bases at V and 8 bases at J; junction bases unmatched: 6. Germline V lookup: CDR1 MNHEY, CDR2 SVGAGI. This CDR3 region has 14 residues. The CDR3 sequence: CASSRTGGSEKLFF. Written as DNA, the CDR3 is TGTGCCAGCAGTAGAACAGGGGGCAGCGAAAAACTGTTTTTT.

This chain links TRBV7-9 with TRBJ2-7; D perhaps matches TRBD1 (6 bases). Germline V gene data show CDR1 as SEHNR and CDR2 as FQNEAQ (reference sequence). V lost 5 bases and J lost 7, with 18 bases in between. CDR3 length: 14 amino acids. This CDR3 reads CASSQDNFRGEQYF. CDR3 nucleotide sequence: TGTGCCAGCAGCCAAGACAATTTCAGGGGTGAGCAGTACTTC.

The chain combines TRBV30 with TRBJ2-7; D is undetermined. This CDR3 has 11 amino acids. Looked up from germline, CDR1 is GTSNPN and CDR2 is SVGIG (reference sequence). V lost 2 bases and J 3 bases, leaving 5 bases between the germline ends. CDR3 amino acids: CAWSTGYEQYF. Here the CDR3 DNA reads TGTGCCTGGAGTACGGGCTACGAGCAGTACTTC.

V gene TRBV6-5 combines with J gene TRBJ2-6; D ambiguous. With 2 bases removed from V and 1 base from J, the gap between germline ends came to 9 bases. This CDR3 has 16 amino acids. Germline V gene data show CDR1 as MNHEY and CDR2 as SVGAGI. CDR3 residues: CASSYGWASGANVLTF. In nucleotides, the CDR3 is TGTGCCAGCAGTTACGGTTGGGCTTCTGGGGCCAACGTCCTGACTTTC.

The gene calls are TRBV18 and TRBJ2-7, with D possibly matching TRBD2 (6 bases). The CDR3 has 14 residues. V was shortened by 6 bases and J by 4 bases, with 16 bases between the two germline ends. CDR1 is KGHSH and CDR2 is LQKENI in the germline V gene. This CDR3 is CASSPRGGVYEQYF. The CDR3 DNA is TGTGCCAGCTCCCCTAGGGGCGGGGTTTACGAGCAGTACTTC.

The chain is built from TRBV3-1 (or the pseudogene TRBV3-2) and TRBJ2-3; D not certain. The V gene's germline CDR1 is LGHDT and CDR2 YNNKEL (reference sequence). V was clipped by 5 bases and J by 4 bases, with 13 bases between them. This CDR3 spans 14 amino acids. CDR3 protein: CASSSRVGADTQYF. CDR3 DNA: TGTGCCAGCAGCTCTCGTGTGGGCGCAGATACGCAGTATTTT.

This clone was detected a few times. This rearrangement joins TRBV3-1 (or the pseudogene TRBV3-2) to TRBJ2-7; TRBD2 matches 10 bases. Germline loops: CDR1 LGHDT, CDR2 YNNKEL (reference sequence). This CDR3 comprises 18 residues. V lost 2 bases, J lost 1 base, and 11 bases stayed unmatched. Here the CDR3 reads CASSQHLAGASTSYEQYF. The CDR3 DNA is TGTGCCAGCAGCCAACACCTAGCGGGGGCCTCAACTTCCTACGAGCAGTACTTC.

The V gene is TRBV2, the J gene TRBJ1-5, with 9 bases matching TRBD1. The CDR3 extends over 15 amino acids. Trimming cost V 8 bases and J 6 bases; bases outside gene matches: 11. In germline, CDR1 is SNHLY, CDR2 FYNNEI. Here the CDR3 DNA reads TGTGCCAGCCGGTTTTCACAGGGGGCTTTTCAGCCCCAGCATTTT. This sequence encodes CASRFSQGAFQPQHF.

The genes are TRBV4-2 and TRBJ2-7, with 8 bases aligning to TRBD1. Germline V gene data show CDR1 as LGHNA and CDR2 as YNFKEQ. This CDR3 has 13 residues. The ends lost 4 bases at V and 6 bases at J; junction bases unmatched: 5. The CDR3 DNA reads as TGTGCCAGCAGCCCGGACAGGGAAGCCGAGCAGTACTTC. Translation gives CASSPDREAEQYF.

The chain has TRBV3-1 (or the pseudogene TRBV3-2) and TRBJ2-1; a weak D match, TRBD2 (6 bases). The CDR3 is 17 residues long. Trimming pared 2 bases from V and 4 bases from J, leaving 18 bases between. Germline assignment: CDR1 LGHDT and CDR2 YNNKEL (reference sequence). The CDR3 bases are TGTGCCAGCAGCCAATTCCTGGGCAGTGGGGGGTACAATGAGCAGTTCTTC. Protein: CASSQFLGSGGYNEQFF.

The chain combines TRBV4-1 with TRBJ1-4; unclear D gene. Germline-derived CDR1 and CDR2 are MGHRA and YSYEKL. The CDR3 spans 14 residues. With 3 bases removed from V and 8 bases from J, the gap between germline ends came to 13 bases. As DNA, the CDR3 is TGCGCCAGCAGCCATCTCCTGGGAAAGGAAAAACTGTTTTTT. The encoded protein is CASSHLLGKEKLFF.

Here the CDR3 DNA reads TGTGCCAGCAGCAGACAGGATCAGCCCCAGCATTTT. Encoded protein: CASSRQDQPQHF. The V gene is TRBV7-9, the J gene TRBJ1-5; possible D gene TRBD1, 6 bases. Trimming took off 5 bases at V and 5 bases at J, with 7 bases between the two ends. The germline V gene has CDR1 SEHNR and CDR2 FQNEAQ (reference sequence). CDR3 length: 12 amino acids.

The CDR3 loop reads CASRRDMTNEKLFF. The CDR3 DNA follows: TGTGCCAGCAGGAGGGACATGACTAATGAAAAACTGTTTTTT. The chain recombines TRBV7-6 with TRBJ1-4, with TRBD1 as a possible D gene (6 bases). V was shortened by 6 bases and J by 2 bases, with 10 bases between the two germline ends. The V gene's germline CDR1 is SGHVS and CDR2 FNYEAQ. The CDR3 length is 14 residues.

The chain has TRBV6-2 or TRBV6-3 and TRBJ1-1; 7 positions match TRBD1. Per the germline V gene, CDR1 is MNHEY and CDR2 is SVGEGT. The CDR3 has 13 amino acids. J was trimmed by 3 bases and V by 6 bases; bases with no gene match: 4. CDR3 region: CASSFDRDTEAFF. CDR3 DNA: TGTGCCAGCAGCTTCGACAGGGACACTGAAGCTTTCTTT.

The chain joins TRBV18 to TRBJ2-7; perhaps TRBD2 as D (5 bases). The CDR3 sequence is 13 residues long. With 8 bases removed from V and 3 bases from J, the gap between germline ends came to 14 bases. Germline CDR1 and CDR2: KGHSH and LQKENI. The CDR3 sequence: CASQEDRDYEQYF. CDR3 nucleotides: TGTGCCAGCCAGGAGGACCGGGACTACGAGCAGTACTTC.

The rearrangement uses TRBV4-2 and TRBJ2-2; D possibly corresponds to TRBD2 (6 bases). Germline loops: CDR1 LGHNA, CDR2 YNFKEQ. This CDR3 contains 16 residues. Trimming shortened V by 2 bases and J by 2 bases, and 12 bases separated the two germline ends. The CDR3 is CASSQTPGLNTGELFF. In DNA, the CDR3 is TGTGCCAGCAGCCAAACCCCGGGACTTAACACCGGGGAGCTGTTTTTT.

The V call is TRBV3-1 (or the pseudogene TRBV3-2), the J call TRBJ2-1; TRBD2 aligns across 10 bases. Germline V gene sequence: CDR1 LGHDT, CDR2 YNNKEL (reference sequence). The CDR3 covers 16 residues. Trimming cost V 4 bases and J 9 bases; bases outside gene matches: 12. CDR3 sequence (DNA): TGTGCCAGCAGCCCCGGTGGGCTAGCGGGGGCCCTTGAGCAGTTCTTC. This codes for CASSPGGLAGALEQFF.